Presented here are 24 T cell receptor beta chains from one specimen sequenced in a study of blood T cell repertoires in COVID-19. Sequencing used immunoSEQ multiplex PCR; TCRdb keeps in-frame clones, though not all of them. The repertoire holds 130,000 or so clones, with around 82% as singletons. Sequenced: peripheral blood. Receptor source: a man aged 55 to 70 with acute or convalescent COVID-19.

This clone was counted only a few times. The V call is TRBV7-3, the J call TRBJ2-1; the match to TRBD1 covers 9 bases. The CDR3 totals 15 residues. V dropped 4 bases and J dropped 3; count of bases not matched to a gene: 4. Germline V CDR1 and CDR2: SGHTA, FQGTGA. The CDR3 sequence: CASSWGQGSYNEQFF. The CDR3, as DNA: TGTGCCAGCAGCTGGGGACAGGGTAGCTACAATGAGCAGTTCTTC.

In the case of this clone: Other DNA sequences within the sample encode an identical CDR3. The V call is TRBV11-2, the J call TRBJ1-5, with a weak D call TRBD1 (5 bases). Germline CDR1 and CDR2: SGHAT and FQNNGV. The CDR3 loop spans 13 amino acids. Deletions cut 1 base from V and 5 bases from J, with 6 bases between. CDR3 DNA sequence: TGTGCCAGCAGCTTAGGGGGGGATCAGCCCCAGCATTTT. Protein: CASSLGGDQPQHF. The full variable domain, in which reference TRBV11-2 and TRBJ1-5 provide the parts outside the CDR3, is EAGVAQSPRYKIIEKRQSVAFWCNPISGHATLYWYQQILGQGPKLLIQFQNNGVVDDSQLPKDRFSAERLKGVDSTLKIQPAKLEDSAVYLCASSLGGDQPQHFGDGTRLSIL.

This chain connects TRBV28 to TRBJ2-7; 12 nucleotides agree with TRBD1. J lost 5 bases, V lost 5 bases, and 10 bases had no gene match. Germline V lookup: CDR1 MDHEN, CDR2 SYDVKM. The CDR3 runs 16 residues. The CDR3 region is CASSRYSGTGGHEQYF. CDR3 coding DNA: TGTGCCAGCAGTCGATACTCCGGGACAGGGGGCCACGAGCAGTACTTC.

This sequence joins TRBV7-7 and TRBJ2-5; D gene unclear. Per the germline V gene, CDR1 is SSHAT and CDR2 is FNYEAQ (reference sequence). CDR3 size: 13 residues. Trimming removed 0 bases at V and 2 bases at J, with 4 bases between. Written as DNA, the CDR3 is TGTGCCAGCAGCTTAGCTCCGCAAGAGACCCAGTACTTC. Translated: CASSLAPQETQYF.

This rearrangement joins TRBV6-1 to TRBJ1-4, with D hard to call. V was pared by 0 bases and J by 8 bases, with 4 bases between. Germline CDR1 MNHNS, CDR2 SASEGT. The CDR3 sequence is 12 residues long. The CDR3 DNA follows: TGTGCCAGCAGTGAAGCCCAGGAAAAACTGTTTTTT. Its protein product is CASSEAQEKLFF.

The chain's CDR3 is CASSPGLAGGSTGELFF. CDR3 nucleotides: TGTGCCAGCAGCCCCGGACTAGCGGGAGGGTCAACCGGGGAGCTGTTTTTT. V usage is TRBV5-5 and J usage is TRBJ2-2; 15 bases map to TRBD2. Germline CDR1 reads SGHKS; CDR2 reads YYEKEE (reference sequence). The J segment lost 5 bases and the V segment lost 4 bases, leaving 6 bases of the junction unmatched. The CDR3 extends over 17 amino acids.

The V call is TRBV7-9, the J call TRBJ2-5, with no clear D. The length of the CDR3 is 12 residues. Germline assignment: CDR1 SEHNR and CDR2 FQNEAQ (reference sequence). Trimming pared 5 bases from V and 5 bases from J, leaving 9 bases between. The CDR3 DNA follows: TGTGCCAGCAGCAGCCCCGGGGAGACCCAGTACTTC. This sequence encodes CASSSPGETQYF.

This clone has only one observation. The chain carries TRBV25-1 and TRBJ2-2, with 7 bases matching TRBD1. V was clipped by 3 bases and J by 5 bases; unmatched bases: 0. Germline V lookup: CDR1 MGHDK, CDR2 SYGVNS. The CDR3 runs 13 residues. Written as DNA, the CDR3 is TGTGCCAGCAGTGAGACAGGGACCGGGGAGCTGTTTTTT. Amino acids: CASSETGTGELFF.

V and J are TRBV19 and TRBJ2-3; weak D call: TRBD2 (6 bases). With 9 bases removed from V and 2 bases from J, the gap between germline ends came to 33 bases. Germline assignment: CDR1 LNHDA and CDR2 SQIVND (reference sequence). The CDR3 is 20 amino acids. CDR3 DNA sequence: TGTGCCAGCCAGGCCCTGGGTAGCGGAGACGATTACGGACCCACAGATACGCAGTATTTT. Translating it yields CASQALGSGDDYGPTDTQYF.

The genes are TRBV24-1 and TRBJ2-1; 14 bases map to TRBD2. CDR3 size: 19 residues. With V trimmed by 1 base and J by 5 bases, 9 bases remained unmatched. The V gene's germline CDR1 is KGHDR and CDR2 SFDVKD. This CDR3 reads CATSDLGTSGRVGNNEQFF. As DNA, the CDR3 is TGTGCCACCAGTGATTTAGGGACTAGCGGGAGAGTTGGGAACAATGAGCAGTTCTTC.

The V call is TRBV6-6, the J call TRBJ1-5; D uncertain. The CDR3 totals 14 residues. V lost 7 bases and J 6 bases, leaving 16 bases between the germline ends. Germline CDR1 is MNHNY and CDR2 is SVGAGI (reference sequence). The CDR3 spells CASTSDEGIQPQHF. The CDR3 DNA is TGTGCCAGCACCTCCGATGAGGGAATTCAGCCCCAGCATTTT.

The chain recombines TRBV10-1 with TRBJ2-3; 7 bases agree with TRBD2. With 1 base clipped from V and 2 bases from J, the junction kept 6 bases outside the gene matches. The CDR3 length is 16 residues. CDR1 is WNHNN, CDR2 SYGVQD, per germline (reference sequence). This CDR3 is CASSELAGAVTDTQYF. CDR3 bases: TGCGCCAGCAGTGAGTTGGCGGGAGCCGTCACAGATACGCAGTATTTT.

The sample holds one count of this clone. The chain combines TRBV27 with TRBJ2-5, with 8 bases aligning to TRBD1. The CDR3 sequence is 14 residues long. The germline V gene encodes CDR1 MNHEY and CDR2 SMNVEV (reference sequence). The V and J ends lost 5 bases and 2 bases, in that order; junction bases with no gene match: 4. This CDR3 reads CASSPRTGQETQYF. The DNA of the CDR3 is TGTGCCAGCAGTCCACGGACAGGGCAAGAGACCCAGTACTTC.

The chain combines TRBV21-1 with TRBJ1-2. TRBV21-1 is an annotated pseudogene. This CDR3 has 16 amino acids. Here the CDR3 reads CASSTHEGGFGYGYTF. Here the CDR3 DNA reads TGTGCCAGCAGCACCCACGAGGGAGGATTTGGCTATGGCTACACCTTC.

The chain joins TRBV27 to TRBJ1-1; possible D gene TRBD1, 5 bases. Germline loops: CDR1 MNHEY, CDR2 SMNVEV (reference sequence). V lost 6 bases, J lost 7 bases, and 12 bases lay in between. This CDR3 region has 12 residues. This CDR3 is CASSRPGLEAFF. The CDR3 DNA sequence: TGTGCCAGCAGCCGGCCGGGACTTGAAGCTTTCTTT.

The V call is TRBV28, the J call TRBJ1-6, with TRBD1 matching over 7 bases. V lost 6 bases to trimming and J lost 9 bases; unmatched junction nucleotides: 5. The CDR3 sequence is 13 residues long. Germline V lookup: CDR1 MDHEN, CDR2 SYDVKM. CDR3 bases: TGTGCCAGCAGAGACAGGGTTGGTTCACCCCTCCACTTT. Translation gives CASRDRVGSPLHF. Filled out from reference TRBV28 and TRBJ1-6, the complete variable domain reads DVKVTQSSRYLVKRTGEKVFLECVQDMDHENMFWYRQDPGLGLRLIYFSYDVKMKEKGDIPEGYSVSREKKERFSLILESASTNQTSMYLCASRDRVGSPLHFGNGTRLTVT.

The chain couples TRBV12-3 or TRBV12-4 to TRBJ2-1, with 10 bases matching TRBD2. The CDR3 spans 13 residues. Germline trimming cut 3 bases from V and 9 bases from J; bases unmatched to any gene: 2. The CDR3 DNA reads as TGTGCCAGCAGTTTCCTAGCGGGGGCTGAGCAGTTCTTC. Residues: CASSFLAGAEQFF.

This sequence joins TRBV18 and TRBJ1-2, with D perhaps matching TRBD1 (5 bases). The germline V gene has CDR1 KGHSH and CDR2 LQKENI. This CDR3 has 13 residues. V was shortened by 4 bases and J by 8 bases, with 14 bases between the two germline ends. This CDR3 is CASSREEGVGYTF. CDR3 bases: TGTGCCAGCTCACGGGAAGAAGGGGTGGGCTACACCTTC.

The CDR3 is CASRKTSGGVEQFF. The CDR3 bases are TGTGCCAGCAGGAAGACTAGCGGGGGGGTTGAGCAGTTCTTC. V gene TRBV7-8 combines with J gene TRBJ2-1; 14 bases align to TRBD2. The CDR3 is 14 residues long. Germline loops: CDR1 SGHVS, CDR2 FQNEAQ. V dropped 6 bases and J dropped 9; count of bases not matched to a gene: 4. Variable domain in full (rest from reference TRBV7-8 and TRBJ2-1): GAGVSQSPRYKVAKRGQDVALRCDPISGHVSLFWYQQALGQGPEFLTYFQNEAQLDKSGLPSDRFFAERPEGSVSTLKIQRTQQEDSAVYLCASRKTSGGVEQFFGPGTRLTVL.

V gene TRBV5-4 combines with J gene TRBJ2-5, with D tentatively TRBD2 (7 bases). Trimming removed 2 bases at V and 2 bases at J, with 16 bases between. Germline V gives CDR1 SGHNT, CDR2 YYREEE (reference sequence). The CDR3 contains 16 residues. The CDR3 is CASSFEGRGGQETQYF. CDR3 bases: TGTGCCAGCAGCTTTGAGGGCAGGGGAGGGCAAGAGACCCAGTACTTC.

CDR3 sequence: CASSPRQQETQYF. The CDR3 region has the DNA TGTGCCAGCAGCCCCAGACAGCAAGAGACCCAGTACTTC. The chain links TRBV9 to TRBJ2-5, with a weak D call TRBD1 (5 bases). V dropped 4 bases and J dropped 2 bases, with 9 bases sitting between them. The germline CDR1 and CDR2 sequences are SGDLS and YYNGEE. The CDR3 runs to 13 residues. Using reference TRBV9 and TRBJ2-5 for the parts outside the CDR3, the full variable domain is DSGVTQTPKHLITATGQRVTLRCSPRSGDLSVYWYQQSLDQGLQFLIQYYNGEERAKGNILERFSAQQFPDLHSELNLSSLELGDSALYFCASSPRQQETQYFGPGTRLLVL.

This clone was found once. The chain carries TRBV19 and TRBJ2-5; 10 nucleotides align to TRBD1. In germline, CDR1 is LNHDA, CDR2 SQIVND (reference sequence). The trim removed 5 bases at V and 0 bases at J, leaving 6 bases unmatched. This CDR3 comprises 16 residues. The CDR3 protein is CASSAGDRGHQETQYF. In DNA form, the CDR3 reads TGTGCCAGTAGTGCTGGGGACAGGGGCCACCAAGAGACCCAGTACTTC.

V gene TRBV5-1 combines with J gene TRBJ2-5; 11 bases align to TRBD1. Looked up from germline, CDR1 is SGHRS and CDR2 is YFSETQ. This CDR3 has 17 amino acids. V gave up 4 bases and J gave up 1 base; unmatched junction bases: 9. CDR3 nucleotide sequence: TGCGCCAGCAGCCTTTGGGGCGGGACAGGGGGCCAAGAGACCCAGTACTTC. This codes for CASSLWGGTGGQETQYF.

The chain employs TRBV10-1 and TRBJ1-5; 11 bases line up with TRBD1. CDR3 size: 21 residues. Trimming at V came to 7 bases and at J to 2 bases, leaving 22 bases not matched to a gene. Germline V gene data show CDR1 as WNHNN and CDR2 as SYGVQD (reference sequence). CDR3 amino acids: CASISPLVGQGVLGGNQPQHF. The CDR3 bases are TGCGCCAGCATCTCGCCTTTAGTGGGACAGGGGGTTTTAGGGGGCAATCAGCCCCAGCATTTT.